This TCR beta chain stems from a study of T cells in Graves' hyperthyroidism and ophthalmopathy. Pregnant or lactating patients were excluded, as were those with uncontrolled infection or other autoimmune disease. It was roughly 10 ml of fresh peripheral blood that supplied the PBMCs. This clonotype has ten or more counts. TCR beta CDR3 regions were amplified from RNA. With the HTBI primer set, the TCR CDR3 went through a first round of RT-PCR. TCRdb re-called the multiplex PCR reads with MiXCR, one entry per CDR3 protein. Of about 560,000 distinct CDR3 sequences in the sample, approximately 15% were seen once. Germline V gives CDR1 SGHNT, CDR2 YENEEA. Trimming left V 2 bases short and J 4 bases short, with 21 bases between. There are 17 residues in the CDR3.

Material: blood. This sequence joins TRBV11-3 and TRBJ2-7, with D perhaps matching TRBD2 (6 bases). The sequence came from a young woman with Graves' hyperthyroidism. Written as DNA, the CDR3 is TGTGCCAGCAGCTTAATGCGGGACTTATGGCCTGGGTACGAGCAGTACTTC. Translation: CASSLMRDLWPGYEQYF.